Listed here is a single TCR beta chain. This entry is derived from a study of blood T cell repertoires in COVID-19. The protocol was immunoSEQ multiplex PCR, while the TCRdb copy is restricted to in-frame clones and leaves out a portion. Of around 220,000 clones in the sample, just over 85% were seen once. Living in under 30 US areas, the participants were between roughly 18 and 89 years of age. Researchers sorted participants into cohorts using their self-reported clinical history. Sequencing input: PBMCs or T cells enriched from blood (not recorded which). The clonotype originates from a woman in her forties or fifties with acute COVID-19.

The CDR3 loop is CASSAGLAVYNEQFF. CDR3 DNA sequence: TGTGCCAGCAGTGCTGGATTAGCGGTTTACAATGAGCAGTTCTTC. This chain links TRBV2 with TRBJ2-1; a possible D gene is TRBD2 (6 bases). With 4 bases removed from V and 4 bases from J, the gap between germline ends came to 14 bases. The CDR3 is made up of 15 amino acids. From germline, CDR1 is SNHLY and CDR2 FYNNEI.